The T cell receptor beta chain under discussion was sequenced for a study of CD8+CD57+ T cells in acquired aplastic anemia. On the study more broadly: Across the sorted CD4+ and CD8+ cells, DNA amounts averaged roughly 3 ug.

The authors sequenced patients whose flow cytometry had shown CD8+CD57+ cell expansion. Trimming shortened V by 6 bases and J by 0 bases, and 10 bases separated the two germline ends. This CDR3 comprises 13 residues. Germline V gene sequence: CDR1 SGHTS, CDR2 YDEGEE. Study-wide results and caveats: Between patients and controls, CD8+ Simpson's diversity did not vary significantly.

Genomic DNA templated the TCR beta VDJ and CDR3 profiling. One entry per CDR3 protein, called by TCRdb with MiXCR from the reads. The data show about 240,000 distinct CDR3 sequences, with around 46% seen just once and 7.8% held by the top ten. Regarding this clonotype: Antigen: not known. It may be a read error: a sequence one base away is much more abundant.

The V and J genes are TRBV5-8 and TRBJ2-7; no clear D. This sequence originates from a human donor with aplastic anemia. The sample taken for sequencing was sorted CD4+, CD8+, or CD8+CD57+ T cells (not recorded which) from PBMCs. CDR3: CASNSLSSYEQYF. The CDR3 DNA is TGTGCCAGCAACTCCCTGAGCTCCTACGAGCAGTACTTC. Full variable domain (outside the CDR3, taken from reference TRBV5-8 and TRBJ2-7): EAGVTQSPTHLIKTRGQQATLRCSPISGHTSVYWYQQALGLGLQFLLWYDEGEERNRGNFPPRFSGRQFPNYSSELNVNALELEDSALYLCASNSLSSYEQYFGPGTRLTVT.